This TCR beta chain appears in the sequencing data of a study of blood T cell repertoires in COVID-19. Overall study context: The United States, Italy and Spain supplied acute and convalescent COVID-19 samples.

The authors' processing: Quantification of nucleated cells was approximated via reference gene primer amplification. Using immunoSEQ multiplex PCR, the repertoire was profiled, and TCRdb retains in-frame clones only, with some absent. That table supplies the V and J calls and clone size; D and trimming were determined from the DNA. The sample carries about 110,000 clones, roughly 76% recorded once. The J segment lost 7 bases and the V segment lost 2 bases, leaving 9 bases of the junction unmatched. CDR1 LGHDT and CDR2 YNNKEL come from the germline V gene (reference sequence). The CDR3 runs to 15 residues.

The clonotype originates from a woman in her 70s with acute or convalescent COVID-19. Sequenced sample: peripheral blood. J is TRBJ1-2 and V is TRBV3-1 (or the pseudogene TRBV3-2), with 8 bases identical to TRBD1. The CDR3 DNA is TGTGCCAGCAGCCAACGGGGGACAGGCCGTATTGGCTACACCTTC. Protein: CASSQRGTGRIGYTF.